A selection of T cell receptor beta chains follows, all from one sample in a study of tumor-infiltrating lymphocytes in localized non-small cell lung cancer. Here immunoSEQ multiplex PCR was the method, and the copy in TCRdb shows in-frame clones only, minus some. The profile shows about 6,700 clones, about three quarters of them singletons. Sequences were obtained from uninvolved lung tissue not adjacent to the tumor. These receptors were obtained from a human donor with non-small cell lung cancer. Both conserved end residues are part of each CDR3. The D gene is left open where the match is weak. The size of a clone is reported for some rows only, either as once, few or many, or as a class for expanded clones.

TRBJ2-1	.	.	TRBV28	CASGRNNEQFF	TGTGCCAGCGGGAGAAACAATGAGCAGTTCTTC
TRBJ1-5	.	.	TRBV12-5	CASGFGQPQHF	TGTGCTAGTGGTTTCGGTCAGCCCCAGCATTTT
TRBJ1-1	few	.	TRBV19	CASSPANTEAFF	TGTGCCAGTAGTCCAGCGAACACTGAAGCTTTCTTT
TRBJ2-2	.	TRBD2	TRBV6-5	CASTGLASGELFF	TGTGCCAGCACAGGACTAGCGAGTGGGGAGCTGTTTTTT
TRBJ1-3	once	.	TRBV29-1	CSVGVAGNTIYF	TGCAGCGTTGGGGTAGCTGGAAACACCATATATTTT
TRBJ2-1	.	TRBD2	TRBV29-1	CSVAGTSDSYNEQFF	TGCAGCGTCGCCGGGACTAGCGACTCCTACAATGAGCAGTTCTTC
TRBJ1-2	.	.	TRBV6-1	CASRAGTPTGGYTF	TGTGCCAGCAGGGCCGGGACCCCCACCGGGGGCTACACCTTC
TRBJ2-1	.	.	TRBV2	CASSELAGLINEQFF	TGTGCCAGCAGTGAATTGGCGGGGCTCATAAATGAGCAGTTCTTC
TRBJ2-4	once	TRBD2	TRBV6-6	CASSGLAVAKNIQYF	TGTGCCAGCAGCGGACTAGCGGTAGCCAAAAACATTCAGTACTTC
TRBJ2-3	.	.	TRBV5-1	CASRLGSLTDTQYF	TGCGCCAGCAGATTAGGGTCCCTCACAGATACGCAGTATTTT
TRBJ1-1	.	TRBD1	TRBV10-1	CASSESSGGRMIAFF	TGCGCCAGCAGTGAGTCTTCAGGGGGCCGTATGATAGCTTTCTTT
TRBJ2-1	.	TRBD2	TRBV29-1	CSVGTSGGFYNEQFF	TGCAGCGTTGGTACTAGCGGGGGGTTCTACAATGAGCAGTTCTTC
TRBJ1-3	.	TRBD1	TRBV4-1	CASSLITGAGNTIYF	TGCGCCAGCAGCCTAATTACAGGGGCTGGAAACACCATATATTTT
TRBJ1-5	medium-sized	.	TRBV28	CASSLDWDNQPQHF	TGTGCCAGCAGCCTGGATTGGGATAATCAGCCCCAGCATTTT
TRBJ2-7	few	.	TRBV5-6	CASSPMVFKDEQYF	TGTGCCAGCAGCCCGATGGTTTTCAAAGACGAGCAGTACTTC
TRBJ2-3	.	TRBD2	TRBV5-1	CASVRREVPDTQYF	TGCGCCAGCGTACGACGGGAGGTCCCAGATACGCAGTATTTT
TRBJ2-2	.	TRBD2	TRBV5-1	CASSPAGTSGGELFF	TGCGCCAGCAGCCCGGCCGGGACTAGTGGCGGGGAGCTGTTTTTT
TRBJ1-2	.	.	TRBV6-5	CASSYRRAFSGYTF	TGTGCCAGCAGTTATAGAAGGGCCTTCAGTGGCTACACCTTC
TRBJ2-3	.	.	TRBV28	CASSPGGLSDTQYF	TGTGCCAGCAGCCCTGGGGGACTTTCAGATACGCAGTATTTT
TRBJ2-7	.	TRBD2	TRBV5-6	CASSWTLPGGYEQYF	TGTGCCAGCAGCTGGACGCTCCCGGGGGGATACGAGCAGTACTTC
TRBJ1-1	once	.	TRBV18	CASSVIQGTNEAFF	TGTGCCAGCTCAGTCATCCAGGGGACTAATGAAGCTTTCTTT
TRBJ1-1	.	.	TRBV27	CASSPQTGSLITQLSNTEAFF	TGTGCCAGCAGCCCGCAAACCGGGAGCTTAATTACACAGCTATCGAACACTGAAGCTTTCTTT
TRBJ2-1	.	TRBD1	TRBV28	CASSTQGVYNEQFF	TGTGCCAGCAGTACACAGGGGGTTTACAATGAGCAGTTCTTC
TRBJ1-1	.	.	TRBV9	CASSVGGGIGTEAFF	TGTGCCAGCAGCGTCGGAGGAGGGATCGGCACTGAAGCTTTCTTT
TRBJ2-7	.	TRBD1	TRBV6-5	CATQRTGSSYEQYF	TGTGCCACCCAGCGGACAGGGAGTTCCTACGAGCAGTACTTC
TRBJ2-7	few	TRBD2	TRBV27	CASSSTSGGEQYF	TGTGCCAGCAGTTCGACTAGCGGTGGGGAGCAGTACTTC
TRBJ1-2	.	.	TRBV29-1	CSVERDGYTF	TGCAGCGTTGAGAGGGATGGCTACACCTTC
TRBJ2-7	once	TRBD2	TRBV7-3	CASSRDGGRGDEQYF	TGTGCCAGCAGCCGCGATGGCGGGAGGGGGGACGAGCAGTACTTC
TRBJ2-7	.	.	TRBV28	CASSSYYEQYF	TGTGCCAGCAGTTCATACTACGAGCAGTACTTC
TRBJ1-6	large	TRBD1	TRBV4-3	CASSQATGDSPLHF	TGCGCCAGCAGCCAAGCGACAGGGGATTCACCCCTCCACTTT
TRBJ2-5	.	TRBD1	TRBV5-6	CASSLQGQETQYF	TGTGCCAGCAGCTTACAGGGGCAAGAGACCCAGTACTTC
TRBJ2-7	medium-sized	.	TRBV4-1	CASSQVQGSYEQYF	TGCGCCAGCAGCCAAGTTCAGGGCTCCTACGAGCAGTACTTC
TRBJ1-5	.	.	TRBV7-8	CASSSTGEWPQHF	TGTGCCAGCAGCTCGACCGGGGAGTGGCCCCAGCATTTT
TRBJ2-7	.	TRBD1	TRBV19	CASSSRTGVREQYF	TGTGCCAGTAGTTCCCGGACAGGAGTCCGCGAGCAGTACTTC
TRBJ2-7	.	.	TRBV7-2	CASSRDRSSYEQYF	TGTGCCAGCAGCCGGGACCGCAGCTCCTACGAGCAGTACTTC
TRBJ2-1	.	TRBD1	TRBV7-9	CASSLVRGPLGEQFF	TGTGCCAGCAGCTTGGTCAGGGGGCCCCTTGGTGAGCAGTTCTTC
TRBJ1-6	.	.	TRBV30	CASHPQGSYNSPLHF	TGTGCCTCCCACCCCCAGGGCTCCTATAATTCACCCCTCCACTTT
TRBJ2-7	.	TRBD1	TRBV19	CASSISRGNSYEQYF	TGTGCCAGTAGTATCTCCAGGGGGAACAGCTACGAGCAGTACTTC